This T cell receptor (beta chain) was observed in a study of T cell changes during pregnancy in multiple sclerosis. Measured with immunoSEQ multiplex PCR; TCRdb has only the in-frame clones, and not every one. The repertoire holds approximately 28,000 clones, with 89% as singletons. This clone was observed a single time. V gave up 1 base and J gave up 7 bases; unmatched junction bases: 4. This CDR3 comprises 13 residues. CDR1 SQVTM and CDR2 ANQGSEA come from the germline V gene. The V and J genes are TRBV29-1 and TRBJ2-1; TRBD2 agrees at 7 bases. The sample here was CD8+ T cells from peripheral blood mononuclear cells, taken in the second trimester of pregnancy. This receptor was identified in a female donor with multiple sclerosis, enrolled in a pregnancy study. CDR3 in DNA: TGCAGCGTTGAAGGGGAGGGGAAGAATGAGCAGTTCTTC. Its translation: CSVEGEGKNEQFF.